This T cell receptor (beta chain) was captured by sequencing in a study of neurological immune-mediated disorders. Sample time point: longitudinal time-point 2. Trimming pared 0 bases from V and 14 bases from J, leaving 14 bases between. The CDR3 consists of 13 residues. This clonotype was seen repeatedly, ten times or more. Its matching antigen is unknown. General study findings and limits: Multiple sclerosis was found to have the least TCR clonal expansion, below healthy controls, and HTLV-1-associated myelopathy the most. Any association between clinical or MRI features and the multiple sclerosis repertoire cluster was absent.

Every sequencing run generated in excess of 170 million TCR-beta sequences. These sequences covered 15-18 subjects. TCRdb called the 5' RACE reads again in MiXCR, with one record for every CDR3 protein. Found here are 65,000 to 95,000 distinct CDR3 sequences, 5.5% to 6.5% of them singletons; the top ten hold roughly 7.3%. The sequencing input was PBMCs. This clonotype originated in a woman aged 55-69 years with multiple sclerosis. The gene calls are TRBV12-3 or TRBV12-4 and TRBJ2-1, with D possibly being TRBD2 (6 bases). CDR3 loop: CASSLAEGIAEFF. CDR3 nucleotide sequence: TGTGCCAGCAGTTTAGCGGAGGGGATAGCGGAGTTCTTC.